The 16 T cell receptor beta chains below come from one sample, sequenced in a study of cytotoxic CD8 clonotypes in ibrutinib-treated CLL (dated by TCRdb to the early 2020s). Taken with the paper, the label for time point translates to: roughly 25 months on ibrutinib. Libraries were constructed by the immunoSEQ multiplex PCR assay. TCRdb stores this immuneACCESS table with in-frame sequences only. Part of the clones is absent; in the studies checked, under half of the shortfall reflects unresolved V genes, and no reason is known for the rest. The sample table lists over 95,000 clones, 45% to 65% of them with a count of one. The top ten clonotypes cover about 40% of the sample. The specimen was PBMCs, collected after 24 months of ibrutinib treatment. The receptors were gathered from a human donor with chronic lymphocytic leukemia.

V gene TRBV5-1 combines with J gene TRBJ1-6; D gene uncertain. The V gene's germline CDR1 is SGHRS and CDR2 YFSETQ. Trimming stripped 0 bases from V and 2 bases from J, with 6 bases between. There are 15 residues in the CDR3. The CDR3 protein is CASSLDPTYNSPLHF. The DNA for the CDR3 is TGCGCCAGCAGCTTGGACCCCACCTATAATTCACCCCTCCACTTT.

This rearrangement joins TRBV7-8 to TRBJ1-2; D gene uncertain. The CDR3 is 15 amino acids. V lost 5 bases to trimming and J lost 4 bases, with 17 bases between them. Germline loops: CDR1 SGHVS, CDR2 FQNEAQ. The CDR3 loop is CASSIAAGKVYGYTF. CDR3 DNA sequence: TGTGCCAGCAGCATCGCGGCCGGAAAGGTCTATGGCTACACCTTC.

V is TRBV6-5 and J is TRBJ1-1; unclear D gene. CDR1 MNHEY and CDR2 SVGAGI come from the germline V gene. The CDR3 is 13 amino acids. Trimming took off 7 bases at V and 5 bases at J, with 14 bases between the two ends. The CDR3 loop reads CASTPIDQTEAFF. The CDR3 DNA sequence: TGTGCCAGCACCCCTATAGATCAAACTGAAGCTTTCTTT.

DNA of the CDR3: TGTGCCAGCAGCTCGAACAGGGAAGAGACCCAGTACTTC. It codes for CASSSNREETQYF. This sequence joins TRBV5-4 and TRBJ2-5, with TRBD1 as a possible D gene (6 bases). The CDR3 runs to 13 residues. Per germline, CDR1 SGHNT and CDR2 YYREEE (reference sequence). Trimming took off 3 bases at V and 3 bases at J, with 9 bases between the two ends.

This clone was detected only a few times. This chain uses TRBV11-2 with TRBJ1-1; the D is unclear. Germline loops: CDR1 SGHAT, CDR2 FQNNGV. V was shortened by 3 bases and J by 5 bases, with 10 bases between the two germline ends. CDR3 length equals 13 residues. The CDR3 sequence is CASSLGWVTEAFF. CDR3 bases: TGTGCCAGCAGCTTGGGATGGGTTACTGAAGCTTTCTTT.

This chain's CDR3 is CASSPEWTGNGYTF. The CDR3 DNA sequence: TGTGCCAGCAGCCCAGAGTGGACAGGGAACGGCTACACCTTC. The chain links TRBV4-2 to TRBJ1-2, with 8 bases aligning to TRBD1. V shed 4 bases and J 8 bases; nucleotides not matched to a gene: 9. The CDR3 loop spans 14 amino acids. The germline gives CDR1 LGHNA, CDR2 YNFKEQ.

This clone was seen only a few times. The chain is built from TRBV4-1 and TRBJ2-7; D perhaps matches TRBD2 (6 bases). The germline V gene encodes CDR1 MGHRA and CDR2 YSYEKL. The CDR3 sequence is 17 residues long. V gave up 0 bases and J gave up 6 bases, with 21 bases separating them. CDR3 nucleotide sequence: TGCGCCAGCAGCCAAGATTTTCAGCCGGACCGGAGGGGCGAGCAGTACTTC. Translated, it gives CASSQDFQPDRRGEQYF.

V and J are TRBV7-8 and TRBJ2-6; D remains unclear. The V end was cut by 2 bases, the J end by 1 base, with 3 bases between. The CDR3 covers 14 residues. Per germline, CDR1 SGHVS and CDR2 FQNEAQ. Here the CDR3 DNA reads TGTGCCAGCAGCTTAAGGTCTGGGGCCAACGTCCTGACTTTC. Amino acid sequence: CASSLRSGANVLTF.

The J gene is TRBJ2-1, the V gene TRBV6-1; 8 bases line up with TRBD2. V was pared by 2 bases and J by 6 bases, with 6 bases of the junction left unmatched. The germline V gene encodes CDR1 MNHNS and CDR2 SASEGT. This CDR3 comprises 15 residues. This chain's CDR3 is CASSERVAGFNEQFF. The CDR3 coding sequence is TGTGCCAGCAGTGAACGGGTAGCGGGGTTCAATGAGCAGTTCTTC.

This chain joins TRBV29-1 and TRBJ1-2, with 8 positions matching TRBD1. The CDR3 is made up of 12 amino acids. V lost 5 bases to trimming and J lost 6 bases; unmatched junction nucleotides: 5. Germline V gene sequence: CDR1 SQVTM, CDR2 ANQGSEA. CDR3 DNA: TGCAGCGTTCGCCAGGGGGCGGATGGCTACACCTTC. This codes for CSVRQGADGYTF.

This clone was counted once. The V gene is TRBV29-1, the J gene TRBJ1-1; 9 bases fit TRBD1. V lost 7 bases to trimming and J lost 1 base; unmatched junction nucleotides: 4. Germline V lookup: CDR1 SQVTM, CDR2 ANQGSEA. CDR3 length equals 13 residues. The chain's CDR3 is CSAVQGANTEAFF. CDR3 nucleotide sequence: TGCAGCGCAGTACAGGGGGCGAACACTGAAGCTTTCTTT.

V usage is TRBV29-1 and J usage is TRBJ1-1, with a weak D call TRBD1 (5 bases). V lost 4 bases, J lost 1 base, and 25 bases lay in between. Germline V gene sequence: CDR1 SQVTM, CDR2 ANQGSEA. This CDR3 spans 18 amino acids. The CDR3 nucleotides read TGCAGCGTTGCATTACGGGCAGGGAATCCCATTCGGAACACTGAAGCTTTCTTT. Protein sequence: CSVALRAGNPIRNTEAFF.

The rearrangement uses TRBV5-5 and TRBJ2-5; no reliable D call. The CDR3 runs to 14 residues. The germline gives CDR1 SGHKS, CDR2 YYEKEE (reference sequence). V was pared by 1 base and J by 2 bases, with 9 bases between. Here the CDR3 DNA reads TGTGCCAGCAGCTTGCCGGATGCGCAAGAGACCCAGTACTTC. This sequence encodes CASSLPDAQETQYF.

The V and J genes are TRBV5-6 and TRBJ2-2; D may be TRBD1 (5 bases). Between the trimmed V and J ends, which lost 0 bases and 4 bases, there was a span of 10 bases. The germline V gene has CDR1 SGHDT and CDR2 YYEEEE. The CDR3 totals 15 residues. CDR3 DNA sequence: TGTGCCAGCAGCTTGGGACAGATCCGCACCGGGGAGCTGTTTTTT. It specifies CASSLGQIRTGELFF.

The rearrangement uses TRBV11-3 and TRBJ2-7, with a possible D match to TRBD1 (6 bases). CDR3 length: 13 amino acids. CDR1 and CDR2 from the germline V gene are SGHNT and YENEEA. V lost 5 bases, J lost 6 bases, and 14 bases lay in between. In DNA, the CDR3 is TGTGCCAGCAGCGCGCTCCCCAGGGGCGAGCAGTACTTC. This codes for CASSALPRGEQYF.

J is TRBJ2-3 and V is TRBV5-1; D uncertain. The germline V gene encodes CDR1 SGHRS and CDR2 YFSETQ. Trimming pared 0 bases from V and 3 bases from J, leaving 8 bases between. This CDR3 is built from 14 residues. The CDR3 DNA sequence: TGCGCCAGCAGCTTGGCCACGACGACAGATACGCAGTATTTT. This gives the protein CASSLATTTDTQYF.